This TCR beta chain was identified in a study of blood T cell repertoires in COVID-19. Study in general: Specimens from acute and convalescent COVID-19 originated in the United States, Italy and Spain. Nucleic acid was either cDNA or gDNA, and it came from T cells, B-cell-depleted T cells, or PBMCs.

The authors' processing: Amplified reference gene primers provided the basis for estimating nucleated cell counts. The assay was immunoSEQ multiplex PCR, and TCRdb's table has in-frame clones only and misses some. That table gives V, J and clone size, and the DNA gave D and trimming. The sample lists a few hundred thousand clones, roughly nine tenths occurring once. This clone was counted ten times or more. This TCR derives from a woman in her forties or fifties with acute or convalescent COVID-19. Sequenced input: peripheral blood.

The CDR3: CASSLDILAGGRGQFF. The CDR3 DNA reads TGTGCCAGCAGTCTTGACATACTAGCGGGGGGGCGCGGGCAGTTCTTC. The J gene is TRBJ2-1, the V gene TRBV6-2 or TRBV6-3, with 13 positions matching TRBD2. CDR3 length equals 16 residues. CDR1 MNHEY and CDR2 SVGEGT come from the germline V gene. Trimming removed 5 bases from V and 12 bases from J; junction bases left unmatched: 13.